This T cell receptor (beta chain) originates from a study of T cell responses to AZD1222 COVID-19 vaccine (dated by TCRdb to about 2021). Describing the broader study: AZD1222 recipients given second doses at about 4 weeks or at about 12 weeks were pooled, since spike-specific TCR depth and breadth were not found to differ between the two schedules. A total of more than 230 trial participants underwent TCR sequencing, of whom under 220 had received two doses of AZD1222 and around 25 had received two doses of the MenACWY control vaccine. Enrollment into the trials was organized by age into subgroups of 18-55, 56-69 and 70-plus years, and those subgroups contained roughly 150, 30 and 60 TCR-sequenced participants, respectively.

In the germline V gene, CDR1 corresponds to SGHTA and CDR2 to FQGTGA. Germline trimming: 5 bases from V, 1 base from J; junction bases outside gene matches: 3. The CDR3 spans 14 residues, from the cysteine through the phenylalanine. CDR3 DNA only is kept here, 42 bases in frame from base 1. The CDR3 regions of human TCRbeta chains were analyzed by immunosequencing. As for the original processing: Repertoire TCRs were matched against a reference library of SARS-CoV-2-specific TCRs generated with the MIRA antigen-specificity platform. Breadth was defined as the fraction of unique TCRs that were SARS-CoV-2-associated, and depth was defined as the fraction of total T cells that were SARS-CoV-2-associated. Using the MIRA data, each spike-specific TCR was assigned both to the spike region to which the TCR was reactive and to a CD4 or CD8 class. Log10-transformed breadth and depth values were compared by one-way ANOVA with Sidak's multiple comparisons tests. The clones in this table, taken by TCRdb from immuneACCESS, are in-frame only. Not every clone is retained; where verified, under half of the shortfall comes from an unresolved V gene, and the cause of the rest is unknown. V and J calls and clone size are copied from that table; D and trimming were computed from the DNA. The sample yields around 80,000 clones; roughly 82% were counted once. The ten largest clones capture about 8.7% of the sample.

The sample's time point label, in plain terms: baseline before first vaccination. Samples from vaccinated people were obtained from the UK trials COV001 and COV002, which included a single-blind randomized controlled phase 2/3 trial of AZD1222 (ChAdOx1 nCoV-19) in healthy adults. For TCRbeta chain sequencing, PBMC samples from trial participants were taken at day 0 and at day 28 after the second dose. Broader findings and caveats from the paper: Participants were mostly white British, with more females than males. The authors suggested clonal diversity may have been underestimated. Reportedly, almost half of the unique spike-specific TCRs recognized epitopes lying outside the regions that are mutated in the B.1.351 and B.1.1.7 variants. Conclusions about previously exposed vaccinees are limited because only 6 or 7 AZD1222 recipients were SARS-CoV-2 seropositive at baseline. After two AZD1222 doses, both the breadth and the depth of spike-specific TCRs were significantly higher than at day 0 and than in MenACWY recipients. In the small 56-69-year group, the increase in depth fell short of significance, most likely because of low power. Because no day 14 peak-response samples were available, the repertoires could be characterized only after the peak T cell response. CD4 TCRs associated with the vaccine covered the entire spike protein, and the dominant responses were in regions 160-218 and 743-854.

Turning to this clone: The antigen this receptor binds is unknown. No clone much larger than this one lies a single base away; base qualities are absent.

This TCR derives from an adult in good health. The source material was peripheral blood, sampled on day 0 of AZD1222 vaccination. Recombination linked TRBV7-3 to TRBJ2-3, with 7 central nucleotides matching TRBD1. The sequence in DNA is TGTGCCAGCAGCCCAGACAGGGGCACAGATACGCAGTATTTT. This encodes CASSPDRGTDTQYF.